These T cell receptor beta chains were read from a single sample in a study of Graves' ophthalmopathy and Graves' hyperthyroidism. Using its own MiXCR run on the multiplex PCR reads, TCRdb lists one record per CDR3 protein. The repertoire holds fewer than 400,000 distinct CDR3 sequences, with about 18% as singletons. The sequenced sample consisted of peripheral blood. Source of these receptors: a woman between 18 and 29 years old with Graves' ophthalmopathy. Each CDR3 is given with its conserved first and last residue. D genes are given only for firm matches. Clone size is given as once, few or many counts, or a class when the clone is expanded.

j_call | cdr3_length | clone_size | v_call | d_call | cdr3_nt | cdr3_aa
TRBJ1-2 | 15 | many | TRBV7-9 | - | TGTGCCAGCAGCTTAGACAGGACAGCTAACTATGGCTACACCTTC | CASSLDRTANYGYTF
TRBJ1-6 | 15 | many | TRBV6-1 | - | TGTGCCAGCAGTGAAAGGGGAGGAGGGAATTCACCCCTCCACTTT | CASSERGGGNSPLHF
TRBJ1-1 | 13 | many | TRBV30 | - | TGTGCCTGGAGTAGTAGAGGAGACACTGAAGCTTTCTTT | CAWSSRGDTEAFF
TRBJ2-7 | 14 | many | TRBV28 | TRBD1 | TGTGCCAGCAGATGGACAGGGGGAACCTACGAGCAGTACTTC | CASRWTGGTYEQYF
TRBJ1-5 | 14 | many | TRBV20-1 | - | TGCAGTGCTAGGGGTCTGCGTGGCAATCAGCCCCAGCATTTT | CSARGLRGNQPQHF
TRBJ1-1 | 15 | many | TRBV5-1 | - | TGCGCCAGCAGCCTGTTCGGGGGGGCCAACACTGAAGCTTTCTTT | CASSLFGGANTEAFF
TRBJ1-1 | 15 | many | TRBV6-5 | - | TGTGCCAGCAGTTACGGGCGTCGGTCCCACACTGAAGCTTTCTTT | CASSYGRRSHTEAFF
TRBJ1-1 | 14 | many | TRBV7-9 | - | TGTGCCAGCAGCTTAGACAGTCTTTACCCTGAAGCTTTCTTT | CASSLDSLYPEAFF
TRBJ2-2 | 16 | many | TRBV6-5 | - | TGTGCCAGCAGTTACTCGTCAACGCTCGACACCGGGGAGCTGTTTTTT | CASSYSSTLDTGELFF
TRBJ2-7 | 14 | many | TRBV28 | - | TGTGCCAGCAGTTTAACGGGGGCTTTCTACGAGCAGTACTTC | CASSLTGAFYEQYF
TRBJ1-5 | 15 | many | TRBV12-3/TRBV12-4 | - | TGTGCCAGCAGTTTACTAGGGGAACTCAATCAGCCCCAGCATTTT | CASSLLGELNQPQHF
TRBJ2-7 | 15 | many | TRBV3-1 | TRBD1 | TGTGCCAGCAGCCAACGGACAGGGAGCTCCTACGAGCAGTACTTC | CASSQRTGSSYEQYF
TRBJ2-5 | 14 | many | TRBV6-2/TRBV6-3 | - | TGTGCCAGCAGTTACCCCGGCACATTAGAGGCCCAGTACTTC | CASSYPGTLEAQYF
TRBJ1-6 | 15 | many | TRBV4-3 | - | TGCGCCAGCAGCCAAGACGACCCTAGCCATTCACCCCTCCACTTT | CASSQDDPSHSPLHF
TRBJ1-1 | 14 | many | TRBV19 | - | TGTGCCAGCGTGGACGGGGCCTTGGTTACGGCGGCTTTCTTT | CASVDGALVTAAFF
TRBJ2-7 | 13 | many | TRBV6-5 | - | TGTGCCAGCAGTTACTCGGCAGGGAACGAGCAGTACTTC | CASSYSAGNEQYF